The clone carrying this T cell receptor (beta chain) was found a few times. As yet, its antigen is unknown. The record originates from a study of identical twins. Study-wide points: Insertions were fewer in abundant cord blood beta clonotypes, whereas memory repertoires showed none of this pattern.

V dropped 6 bases and J dropped 2 bases, with 16 bases sitting between them. The CDR3 consists of 15 residues. TCRdb re-derived calls from the 5' RACE reads in MiXCR, one entry per CDR3 protein. This sample has a few hundred thousand distinct CDR3 sequences; approximately 14% occur once, and the top ten carry about 0.47%. The same data also went into a second study, on yellow fever vaccine responses in identical twins. That source notes: Twins reportedly appeared to share part of their vaccine T cell response while keeping part individual.

The source material was CD4+ T cells sorted from blood. The TCR sequence derives from a woman younger than 35 in good health. The J gene is TRBJ2-5, the V gene TRBV12-3 or TRBV12-4; D not resolved. CDR3 sequence (DNA): TGTGCCAGCAGACTCCGGACGGAGCCACAAGAGACCCAGTACTTC. This sequence encodes CASRLRTEPQETQYF.